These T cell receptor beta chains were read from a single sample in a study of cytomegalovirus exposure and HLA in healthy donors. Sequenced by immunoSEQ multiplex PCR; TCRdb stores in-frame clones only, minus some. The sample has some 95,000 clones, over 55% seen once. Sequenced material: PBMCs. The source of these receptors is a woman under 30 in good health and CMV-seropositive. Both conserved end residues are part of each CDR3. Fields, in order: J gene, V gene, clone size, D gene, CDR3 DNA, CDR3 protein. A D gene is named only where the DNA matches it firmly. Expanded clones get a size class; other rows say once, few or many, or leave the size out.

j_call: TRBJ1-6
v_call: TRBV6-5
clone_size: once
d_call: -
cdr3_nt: TGTGCCAGCAACTCCCAGACGGGACCCCTCCACTTT
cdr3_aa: CASNSQTGPLHF

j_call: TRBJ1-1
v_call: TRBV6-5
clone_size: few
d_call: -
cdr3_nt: TGTGCCAGCAGCCGCGACGGGGCTGAAGCTTTCTTT
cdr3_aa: CASSRDGAEAFF

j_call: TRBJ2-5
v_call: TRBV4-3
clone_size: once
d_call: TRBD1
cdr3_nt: TGCGCCAGCAGCCCAGGGGGACAGGGGAACCAAGAGACCCAGTACTTC
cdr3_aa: CASSPGGQGNQETQYF

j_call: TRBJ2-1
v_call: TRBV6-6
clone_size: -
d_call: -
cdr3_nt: TGTGCCAGCAGTCTAGTTCCGTCCTACAATGAGCAGTTCTTC
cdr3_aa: CASSLVPSYNEQFF

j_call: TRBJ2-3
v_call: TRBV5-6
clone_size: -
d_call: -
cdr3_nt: TGTGCCAGCAGCTTGGGGACAGGGACTACTACGCAGTATTTT
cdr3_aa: CASSLGTGTTTQYF

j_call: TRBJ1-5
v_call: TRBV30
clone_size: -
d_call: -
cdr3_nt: TGTGCCTGGGCTGCCGGGACAATCGATCAGCCCCAGCATTTT
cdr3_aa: CAWAAGTIDQPQHF

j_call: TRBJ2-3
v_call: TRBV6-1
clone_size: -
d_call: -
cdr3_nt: TGTGCCAGCAGTGAAGAGGGGGGAGGGCGGTTGAGTACGCAGTATTTT
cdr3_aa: CASSEEGGGRLSTQYF

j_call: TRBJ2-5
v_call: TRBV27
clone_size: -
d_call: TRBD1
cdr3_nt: TGTGCCAGCAGGGGGACAGCCAGGAGTGGCCAAGAGACCCAGTACTTC
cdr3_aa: CASRGTARSGQETQYF

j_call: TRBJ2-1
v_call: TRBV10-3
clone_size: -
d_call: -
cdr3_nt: TGTGCCATCAGTGAGGAGGAGGGGCAAGTGAACAATGAGCAGTTCTTC
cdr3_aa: CAISEEEGQVNNEQFF

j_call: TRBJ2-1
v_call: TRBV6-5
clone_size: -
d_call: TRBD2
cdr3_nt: TGTGCCAGCAGTTCACTAGCGGGAGGGCCCAGTGAGCAGTTCTTC
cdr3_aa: CASSSLAGGPSEQFF

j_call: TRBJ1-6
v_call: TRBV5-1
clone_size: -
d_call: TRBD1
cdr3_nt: TGCGCCAGCAGCTGGGCACAGGGGGCAGGTTCACCCCTCCACTTT
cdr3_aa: CASSWAQGAGSPLHF

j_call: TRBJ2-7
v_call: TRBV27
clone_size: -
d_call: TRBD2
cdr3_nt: TGTGCCAGCAGAAGTTTCGGGGGGACCTACGAGCAGTACTTC
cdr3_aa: CASRSFGGTYEQYF

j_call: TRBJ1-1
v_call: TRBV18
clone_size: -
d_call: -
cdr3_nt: TGTGCCAGCTCACCTCTGACAGACTTGAACACTGAAGCTTTCTTT
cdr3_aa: CASSPLTDLNTEAFF

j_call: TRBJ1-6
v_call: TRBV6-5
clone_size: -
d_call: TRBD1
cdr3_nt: TGTGCCAGCAACATAGGGGGCCTAGGAAATTCACCCCTCCACTTT
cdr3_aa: CASNIGGLGNSPLHF

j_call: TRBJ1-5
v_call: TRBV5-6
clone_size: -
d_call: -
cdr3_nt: TGTGCCAGCAGCAATGGACAGCTCAATCAGCCCCAGCATTTT
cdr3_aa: CASSNGQLNQPQHF

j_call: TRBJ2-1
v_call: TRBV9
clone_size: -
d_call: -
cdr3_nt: TGTGCCAGCAGCACCCAGCAGGGAAGTCTCTACAATGAGCAGTTCTTC
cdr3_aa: CASSTQQGSLYNEQFF

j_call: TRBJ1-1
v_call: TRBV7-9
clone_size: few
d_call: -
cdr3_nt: TGTGCCAGCAGCTTCGGGGAAGTCACTGAAGCTTTCTTT
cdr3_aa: CASSFGEVTEAFF

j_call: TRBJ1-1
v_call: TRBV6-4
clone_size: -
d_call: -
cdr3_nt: TGTGCCAGCAGTGACTCGGCGGCCCCGTTGAAAGCTTTCTTT
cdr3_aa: CASSDSAAPLKAFF

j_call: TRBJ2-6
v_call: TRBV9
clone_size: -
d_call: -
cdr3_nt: TGTGCCAGCATGAGGACAGACTCTGGGGCCAACGTCCTGACTTTC
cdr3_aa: CASMRTDSGANVLTF

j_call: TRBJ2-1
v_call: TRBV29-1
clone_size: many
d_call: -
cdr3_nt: TGCAGCGTTGATCCCGGGTTCAATGAGCAGTTCTTC
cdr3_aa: CSVDPGFNEQFF

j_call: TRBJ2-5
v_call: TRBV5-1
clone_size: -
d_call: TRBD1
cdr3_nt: TGCGCCAGCAGCTCGGACAGGGTCCAGCTTCGGGAGCAGTACTTC
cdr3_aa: CASSSDRVQLREQYF

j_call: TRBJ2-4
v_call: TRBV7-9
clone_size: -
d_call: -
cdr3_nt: TGTGCCAGCAGCTTCGGGGGGCTGGGGAACATTCAGTACTTC
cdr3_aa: CASSFGGLGNIQYF

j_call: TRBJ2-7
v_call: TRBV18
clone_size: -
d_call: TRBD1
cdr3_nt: TGTGCCAGCTCACCCGAGACAGGGCTATACGAGCAGTACTTC
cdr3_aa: CASSPETGLYEQYF

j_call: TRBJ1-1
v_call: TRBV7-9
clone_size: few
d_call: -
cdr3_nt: TGTGCCAGCAGCTTAATTGCAGACACTGAAGCTTTCTTT
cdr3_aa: CASSLIADTEAFF

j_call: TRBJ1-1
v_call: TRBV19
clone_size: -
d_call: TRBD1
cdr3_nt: TGTGCCAGTAGTACCCGGACAGGGAGGAGTCCCACTGAAGCTTTCTTT
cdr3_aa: CASSTRTGRSPTEAFF

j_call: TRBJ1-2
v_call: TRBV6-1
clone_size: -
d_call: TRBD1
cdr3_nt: TGTGCCAGCAGTGAAGAGGGCCGACAGGGGGATGGCTACACCTTC
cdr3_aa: CASSEEGRQGDGYTF

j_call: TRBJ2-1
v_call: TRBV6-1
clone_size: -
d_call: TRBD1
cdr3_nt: TGTGCCAGCAGTGAAGGGTCGTGGGACAGGGATCATGAGCAGTTCTTC
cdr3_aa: CASSEGSWDRDHEQFF

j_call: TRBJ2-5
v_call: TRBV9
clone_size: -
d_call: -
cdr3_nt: -
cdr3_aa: CASSVDFGEGSRYF